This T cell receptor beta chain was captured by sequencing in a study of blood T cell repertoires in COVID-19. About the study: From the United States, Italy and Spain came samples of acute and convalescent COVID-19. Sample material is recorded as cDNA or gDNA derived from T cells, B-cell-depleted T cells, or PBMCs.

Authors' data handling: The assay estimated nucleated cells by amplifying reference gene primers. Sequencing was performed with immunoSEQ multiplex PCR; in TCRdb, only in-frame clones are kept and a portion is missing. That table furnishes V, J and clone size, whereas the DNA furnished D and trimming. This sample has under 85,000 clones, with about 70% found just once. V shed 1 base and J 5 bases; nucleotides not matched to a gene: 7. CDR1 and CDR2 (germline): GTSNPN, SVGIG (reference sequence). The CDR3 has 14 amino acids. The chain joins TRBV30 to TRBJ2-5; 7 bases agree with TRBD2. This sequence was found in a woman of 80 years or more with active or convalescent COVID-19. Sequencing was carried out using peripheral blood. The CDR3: CAWSGSGVGETQYF. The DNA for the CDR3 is TGTGCCTGGAGTGGAAGCGGGGTAGGGGAGACCCAGTACTTC.